This TCR beta chain derives from a study of T-cell memory formation after mild COVID-19 (dated by TCRdb to the early 2020s). Context from the whole study: TCR sequence clusters from the two donors were largely donor specific. T-cell clones expanding and contracting after mild COVID-19 in a couple of donors were tracked by longitudinal TCRalpha and TCRbeta repertoire sequencing. Two young, previously healthy adult volunteers, one female and one male, were included in the cohort.

The run used an Illumina NovaSeq 6000. cDNA libraries for TCRalpha and TCRbeta were prepared by 5'RACE using constant-segment primers, with sample barcodes and unique molecular identifiers added. RNA was extracted from every sample with Trizol reagent. The libraries were amplified in two PCR steps, and the second step added a second sample barcode and Illumina TruSeq adapters. Libraries were sequenced on an Illumina NovaSeq with 2 x 150 bp paired-end reads. From the authors' description of their analysis: With migec v1.2.7, reads were demultiplexed and then collapsed into UMI-guided consensus sequences. With mixcr v2.1.11, UMI consensuses were aligned to TRA and TRB V and J templates and assembled into clonotypes. Expanded or contracted clonotypes were those called significant by both edgeR and NoisET, with noise models trained on biological replicates. edgeR calls used a false discovery rate-adjusted p below 0.01 and a log2 fold-change threshold of 1. As an exploratory analysis of dynamics, PCA with hierarchical clustering was applied to max-normalized trajectories of the 1000 most abundant clonotypes. The CD4 or CD8 phenotype of responding clones was assigned using the separately sequenced CD4+ and CD8+ repertoires. TCRdb took the public reads, trimmed them with fastp at Q25, ran MiXCR for clone calling and kept in-frame beta chains. Here each entry gathers all rows of one CDR3 protein and keeps the most common genes and DNA. None of the V and J calls come from the authors' own analysis; TCRdb made them. Here the sample has 150,000 to 200,000 distinct CDR3 sequences; around a tenth occur a single time. Approximately 3.4% of the sample comes from the top ten.

Ficoll-Paque density gradient centrifugation was used to isolate PBMCs. Counted from cysteine to phenylalanine, this CDR3 has 15 amino acids. CDR3 DNA only is kept here, 45 bases in frame from base 1. CDR1 and CDR2 (DFQATT, SNEGSKA) derive from the germline V gene (reference sequence). Unmatched junction bases come to 10, with V trimmed by 5 bases and J by 3 bases. This clonotype appeared a few times. Its antigen remains unidentified. No base-level quality is on record; no much larger clone is a single base apart. General findings and caveats noted by the study authors: Clones contracting from day 15 to 85 had balanced CD4/CD8 phenotypes, while a second wave expanding from day 15 to 37 was biased towards CD4+. The second-wave clones that peaked on day 37 were not confirmed to be SARS-CoV-2 specific. Contracting CD4+ clones appeared mostly in the CM and EM memory subsets, whereas CD8+ clones were enriched in EMRA. Some responding clones were found in pre-infection memory, which suggests that pre-existing cross-reactive memory T cells took part in the SARS-CoV-2 response. Only a couple of mild cases were covered in the study, and larger cohorts including severe cases with pre-infection samples were considered necessary.

The rearrangement joined TRBV20-1 to TRBJ1-1; 9 nucleotides in the junction match TRBD1. The sequence was obtained from a man between 18 and 35 years old who had mild COVID-19 (a few samples of this study predate the infection). The sample titles of this study are shuffled in the database, so cell type and time point are left out; the donor was told from shared clones. Sequenced: PBMCs or a T cell subset sorted from them (not recorded which). Read as DNA, the sequence is TGCAGTGCTCGACAGGGGGGGCGCTTCGACACTGAAGCTTTCTTT. It encodes CSARQGGRFDTEAFF.